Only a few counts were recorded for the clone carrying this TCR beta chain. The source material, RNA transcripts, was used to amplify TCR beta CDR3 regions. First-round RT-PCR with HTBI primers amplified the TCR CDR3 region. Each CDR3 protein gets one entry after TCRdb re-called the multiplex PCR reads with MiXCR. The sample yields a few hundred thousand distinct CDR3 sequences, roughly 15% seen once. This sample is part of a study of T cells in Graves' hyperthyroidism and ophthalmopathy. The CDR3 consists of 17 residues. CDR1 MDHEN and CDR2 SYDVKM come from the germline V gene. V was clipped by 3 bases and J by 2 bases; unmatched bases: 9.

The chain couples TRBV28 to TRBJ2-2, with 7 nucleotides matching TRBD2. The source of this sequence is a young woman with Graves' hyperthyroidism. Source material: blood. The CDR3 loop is CASSFFRLADNTGELFF. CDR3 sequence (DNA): TGTGCCAGCAGTTTTTTTCGGCTAGCGGATAACACCGGGGAGCTGTTTTTT.